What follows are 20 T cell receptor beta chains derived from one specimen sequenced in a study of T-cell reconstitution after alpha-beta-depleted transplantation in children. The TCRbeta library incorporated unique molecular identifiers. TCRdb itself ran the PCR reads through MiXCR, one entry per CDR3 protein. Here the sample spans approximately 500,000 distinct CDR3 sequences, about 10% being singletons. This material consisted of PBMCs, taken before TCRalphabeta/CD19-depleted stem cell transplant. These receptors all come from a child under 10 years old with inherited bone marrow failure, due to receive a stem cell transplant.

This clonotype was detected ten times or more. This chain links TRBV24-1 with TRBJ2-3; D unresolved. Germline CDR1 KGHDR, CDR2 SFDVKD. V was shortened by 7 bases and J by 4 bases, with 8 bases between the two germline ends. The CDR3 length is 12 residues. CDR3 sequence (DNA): TGTGCCACCAGCAGAACCCCAGATACGCAGTATTTT. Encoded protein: CATSRTPDTQYF.

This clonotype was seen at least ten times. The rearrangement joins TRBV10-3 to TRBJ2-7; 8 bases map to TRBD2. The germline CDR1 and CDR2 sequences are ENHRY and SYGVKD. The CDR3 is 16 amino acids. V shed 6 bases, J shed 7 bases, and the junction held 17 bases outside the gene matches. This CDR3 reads CAIRGGVSGRLGEQYF. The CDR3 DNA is TGTGCCATCAGAGGGGGGGTCAGCGGGAGACTTGGGGAGCAGTACTTC.

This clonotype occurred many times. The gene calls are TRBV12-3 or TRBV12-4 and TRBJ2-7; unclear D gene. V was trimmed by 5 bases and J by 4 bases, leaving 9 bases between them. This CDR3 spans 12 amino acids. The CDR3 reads CASSITAYEQYF. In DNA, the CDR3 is TGTGCCAGCAGTATAACAGCATACGAGCAGTACTTC.

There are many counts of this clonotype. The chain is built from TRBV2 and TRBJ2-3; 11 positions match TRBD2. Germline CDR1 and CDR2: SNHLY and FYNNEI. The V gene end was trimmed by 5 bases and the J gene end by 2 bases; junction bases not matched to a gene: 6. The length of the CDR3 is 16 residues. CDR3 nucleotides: TGTGCCAGCAGTCGACTAGCGGGACGTCTCACAGATACGCAGTATTTT. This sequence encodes CASSRLAGRLTDTQYF.

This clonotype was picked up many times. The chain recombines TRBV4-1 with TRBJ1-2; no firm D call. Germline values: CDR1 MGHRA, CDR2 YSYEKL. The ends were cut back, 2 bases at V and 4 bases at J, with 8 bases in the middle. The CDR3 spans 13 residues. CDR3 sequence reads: CASSQRVGYGYTF. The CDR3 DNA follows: TGCGCCAGCAGCCAAAGGGTGGGCTATGGCTACACCTTC.

CDR3: CASSPGHGNYNEQFF. The CDR3 DNA follows: TGTGCCAGCAGCCCGGGACACGGGAACTACAATGAGCAGTTCTTC. The chain links TRBV12-3 or TRBV12-4 to TRBJ2-1; D may be TRBD1 (6 bases). The CDR3 runs 15 residues. Trimming took 6 bases from V and 3 from J, leaving 15 bases between them.

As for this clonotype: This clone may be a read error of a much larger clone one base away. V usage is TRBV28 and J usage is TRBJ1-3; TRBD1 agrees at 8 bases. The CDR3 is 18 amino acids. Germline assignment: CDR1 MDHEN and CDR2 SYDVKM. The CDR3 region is CVSRPKSRTGRRGNTIYF. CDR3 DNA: TGTGTCAGCAGGCCGAAATCCAGGACAGGGAGGCGAGGAAACACCATATATTTT. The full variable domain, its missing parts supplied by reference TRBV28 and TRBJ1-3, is DVKVTQSSRYLVKRTGEKVFLECVQDMDHENMFWYRQDPGLGLRLIYFSYDVKMKEKGDIPEGYSVSREKKERFSLILESASTNQTSMYLCVSRPKSRTGRRGNTIYFGEGSWLTVV.

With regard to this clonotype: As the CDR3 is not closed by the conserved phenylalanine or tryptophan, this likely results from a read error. CDR3 sequence: CASSLAASYEQYL. The CDR3 DNA is TGTGCCAGCAGCTTAGCCGCATCCTACGAGCAGTACCTC. The chain joins TRBV7-2 to TRBJ2-7; D gene uncertain. The germline CDR1 and CDR2 sequences are SGHTA and FQGNSA. The CDR3 covers 13 residues. V lost 0 bases, J lost 1 base, and 4 bases lay in between.

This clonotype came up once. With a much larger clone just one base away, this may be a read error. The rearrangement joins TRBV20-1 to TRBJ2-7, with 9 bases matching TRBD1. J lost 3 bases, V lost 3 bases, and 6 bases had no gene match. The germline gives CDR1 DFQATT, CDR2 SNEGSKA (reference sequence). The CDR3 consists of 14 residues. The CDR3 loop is CSARGDRALYEQYF. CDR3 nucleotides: TGCAGTGCTAGGGGGGACAGGGCGCTCTACGAGCAGTACTTC.

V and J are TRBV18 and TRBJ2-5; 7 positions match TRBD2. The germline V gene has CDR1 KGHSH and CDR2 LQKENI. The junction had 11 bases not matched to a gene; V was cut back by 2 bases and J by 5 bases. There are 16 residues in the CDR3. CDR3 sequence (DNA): TGTGCCAGCTCACCAACTCTTGCGGGAGCGGCCGAGACCCAGTACTTC. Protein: CASSPTLAGAAETQYF.

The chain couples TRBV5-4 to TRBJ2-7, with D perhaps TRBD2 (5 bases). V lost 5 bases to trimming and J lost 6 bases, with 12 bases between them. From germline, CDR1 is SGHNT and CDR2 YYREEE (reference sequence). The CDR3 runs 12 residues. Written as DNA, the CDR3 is TGTGCCAGCAGGTCCGACGGGGTCGAGCAGTACTTC. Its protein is CASRSDGVEQYF.

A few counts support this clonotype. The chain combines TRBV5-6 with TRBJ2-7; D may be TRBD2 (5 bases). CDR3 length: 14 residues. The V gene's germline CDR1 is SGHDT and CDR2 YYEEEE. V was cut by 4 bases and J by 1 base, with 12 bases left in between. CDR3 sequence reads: CASSRLEGSYEQYF. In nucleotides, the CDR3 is TGTGCCAGCAGCCGCCTTGAGGGTTCCTACGAGCAGTACTTC.

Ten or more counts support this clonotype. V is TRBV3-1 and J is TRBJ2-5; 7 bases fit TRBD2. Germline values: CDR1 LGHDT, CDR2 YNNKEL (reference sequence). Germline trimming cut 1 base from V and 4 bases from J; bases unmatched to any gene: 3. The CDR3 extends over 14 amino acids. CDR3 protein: CASSQGLAAETQYF. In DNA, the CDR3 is TGTGCCAGCAGCCAAGGGCTAGCGGCAGAGACCCAGTACTTC.

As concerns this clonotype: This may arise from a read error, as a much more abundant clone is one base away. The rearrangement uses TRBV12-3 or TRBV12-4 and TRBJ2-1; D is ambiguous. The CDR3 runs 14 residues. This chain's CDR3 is CASSSLSSYNEQIF. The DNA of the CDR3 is TGTGCCAGCAGTTCTCTATCCTCCTACAATGAGCAGATCTTC.

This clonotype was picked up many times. The CDR3 spells CASSYRTGELFF. CDR3 DNA: TGTGCCAGCAGTTATCGTACCGGGGAGCTGTTTTTT. This sequence joins TRBV6-2 or TRBV6-3 and TRBJ2-2; no definite D call. Germline-derived CDR1 and CDR2 are MNHEY and SVGEGT. V was pared by 3 bases and J by 5 bases, with 4 bases between. There are 12 residues in the CDR3.

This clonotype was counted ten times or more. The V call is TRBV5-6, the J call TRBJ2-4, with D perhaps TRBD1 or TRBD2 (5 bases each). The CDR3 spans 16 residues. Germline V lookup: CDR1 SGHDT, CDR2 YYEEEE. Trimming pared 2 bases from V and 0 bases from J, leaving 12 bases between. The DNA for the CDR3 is TGTGCCAGCAGCTTTTGGGGGTCACTAGCCAAAAACATTCAGTACTTC. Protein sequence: CASSFWGSLAKNIQYF. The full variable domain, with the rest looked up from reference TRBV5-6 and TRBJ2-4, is DAGVTQSPTHLIKTRGQQVTLRCSPKSGHDTVSWYQQALGQGPQFIFQYYEEEERQRGNFPDRFSGHQFPNYSSELNVNALLLGDSALYLCASSFWGSLAKNIQYFGAGTRLSVL.

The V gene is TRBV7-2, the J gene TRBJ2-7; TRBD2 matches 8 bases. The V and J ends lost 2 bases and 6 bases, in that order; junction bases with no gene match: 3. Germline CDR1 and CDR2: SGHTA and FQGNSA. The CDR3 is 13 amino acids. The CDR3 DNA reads TGTGCCAGCAGCTTAACAGCGGGGGTCGAGCAGTACTTC. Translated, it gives CASSLTAGVEQYF.

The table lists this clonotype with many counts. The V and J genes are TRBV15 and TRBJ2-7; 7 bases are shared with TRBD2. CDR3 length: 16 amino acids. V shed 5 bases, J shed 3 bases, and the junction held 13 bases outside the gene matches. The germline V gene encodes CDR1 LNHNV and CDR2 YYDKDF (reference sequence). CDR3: CATSGGGIDGYYEQYF. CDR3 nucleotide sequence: TGTGCCACCAGCGGGGGGGGAATCGACGGATACTACGAGCAGTACTTC.

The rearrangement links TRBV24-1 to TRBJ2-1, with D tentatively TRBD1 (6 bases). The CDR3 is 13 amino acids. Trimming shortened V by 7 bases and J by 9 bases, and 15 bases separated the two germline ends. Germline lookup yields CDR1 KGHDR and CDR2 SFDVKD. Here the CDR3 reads CATSVTGWLEQFF. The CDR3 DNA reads TGTGCCACCAGCGTCACAGGGTGGCTTGAGCAGTTCTTC.

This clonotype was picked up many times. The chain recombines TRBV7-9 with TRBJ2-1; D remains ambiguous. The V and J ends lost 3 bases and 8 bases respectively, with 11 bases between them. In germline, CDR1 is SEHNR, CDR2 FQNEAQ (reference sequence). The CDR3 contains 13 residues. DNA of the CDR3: TGTGCCAGCAGCTTGGCCGGGCAGGATGAGCAGTTCTTC. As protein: CASSLAGQDEQFF.